This T cell receptor beta chain was retrieved from a study of post-analysis software for immune sequencing data (dated by TCRdb to the mid-2010s). General notes on the study: Recorded disease courses included relapsing-remitting, secondary progressive and progressive-relapsing multiple sclerosis, with some patients lacking subtype annotation. A subset of samples was prepared in parallel using single-end sample barcoding, then pooled and co-amplified after Illumina adapter ligation. The patient repertoires were set against under 12 previously published healthy control repertoires from donors whose ages ranged from about 6 to 25 years. Overall study outcomes, separate from this receptor: A few TRBV segments, including TRBV5-6, TRBV5-1 and TRBV20-1, were significantly more frequent in patients than controls. Multiple sclerosis patients had significantly lower normalized Chao1 diversity than controls, a result that suggests substantial peripheral T-cell clonal expansion. The control group was slightly older than the multiple sclerosis patient group. Direct clustering with F measure revealed strong co-clustering of samples prepared in the same batch, which led to a batch-effect correction.

From the cysteine through the phenylalanine, the CDR3 covers 17 amino acids. Only the CDR3 portion is preserved as DNA: 51 bases, with reading frame beginning at the first base. For CDR1 and CDR2, the germline V gene lists MGHRA and YSYEKL. V lost 0 bases and J lost 5 bases; the stretch between them is 19 bases long. Library preparation was by PCR. This sample was sequenced with an Illumina HiSeq 2500. Unique molecular identifiers were incorporated into TCR beta cDNA libraries to reduce PCR and sequencing biases. Every 1 to 10 million input T cells yielded around 500,000 cDNA molecules, meaning each molecule approximated one T cell. The patient libraries were prepared and sequenced using the same protocol as the earlier healthy control dataset. Within a given batch, samples were prepared together, multiplexed and sequenced on the same HiSeq lane. The paper's data handling went like this. MIGEC handled the raw barcoded reads, throwing out single-read molecular identifier groups before consensus assembly and CDR3 extraction. Clonotype tables were post-analysed with VDJtools, and diversity was normalized by down-sampling all datasets to the smallest sample size. To correct batch-related cross-sample contamination, repertoire overlap clustering matched CDR3 amino acid sequences but not nucleotide sequences. TCRdb ran its own pipeline on the public reads, namely fastp trimming at Q25 and MiXCR clone calling, and kept in-frame beta chains. A single entry per CDR3 protein holds the most common genes and DNA from its merged rows. TCRdb's processing, not the authors' own work, is the source of the V and J calls. Here the sample has 150,000 to 200,000 distinct CDR3 sequences; 30% occur a single time. Approximately 1.5% of the sample goes to the ten largest clones.

This clonotype was observed a few times. The target of this receptor is not known. Per-nucleotide qualities are absent, and no much larger clonotype sits a single base away. TCR beta repertoires were profiled from peripheral blood of roughly 13 young patients with multiple sclerosis to demonstrate the VDJtools post-analysis software. Multiple sclerosis patients were children and adolescents aged about 6 to 16 years. The receptor chain draws on TRBV4-1 and TRBJ1-1; TRBD1 is a possible D gene, resting on 5 matching bases. The TCR comes from a girl between 5 and 17 years old with multiple sclerosis. Sequencing was done on a sample of blood. The CDR3 loop reads CASSQDYGAGVGTEAFF. The DNA reads as follows: TGCGCCAGCAGCCAAGATTACGGGGCGGGGGTGGGGACTGAAGCTTTCTTT.